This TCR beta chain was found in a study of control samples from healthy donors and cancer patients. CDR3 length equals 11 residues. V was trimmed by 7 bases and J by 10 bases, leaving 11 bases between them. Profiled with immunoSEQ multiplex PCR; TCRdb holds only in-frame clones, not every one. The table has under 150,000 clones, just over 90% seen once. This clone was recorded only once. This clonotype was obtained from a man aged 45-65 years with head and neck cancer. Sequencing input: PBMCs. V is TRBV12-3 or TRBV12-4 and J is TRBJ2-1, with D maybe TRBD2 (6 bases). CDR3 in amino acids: CASTPGAEQFF. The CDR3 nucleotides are TGTGCCAGCACCCCGGGAGCAGAGCAGTTCTTC.